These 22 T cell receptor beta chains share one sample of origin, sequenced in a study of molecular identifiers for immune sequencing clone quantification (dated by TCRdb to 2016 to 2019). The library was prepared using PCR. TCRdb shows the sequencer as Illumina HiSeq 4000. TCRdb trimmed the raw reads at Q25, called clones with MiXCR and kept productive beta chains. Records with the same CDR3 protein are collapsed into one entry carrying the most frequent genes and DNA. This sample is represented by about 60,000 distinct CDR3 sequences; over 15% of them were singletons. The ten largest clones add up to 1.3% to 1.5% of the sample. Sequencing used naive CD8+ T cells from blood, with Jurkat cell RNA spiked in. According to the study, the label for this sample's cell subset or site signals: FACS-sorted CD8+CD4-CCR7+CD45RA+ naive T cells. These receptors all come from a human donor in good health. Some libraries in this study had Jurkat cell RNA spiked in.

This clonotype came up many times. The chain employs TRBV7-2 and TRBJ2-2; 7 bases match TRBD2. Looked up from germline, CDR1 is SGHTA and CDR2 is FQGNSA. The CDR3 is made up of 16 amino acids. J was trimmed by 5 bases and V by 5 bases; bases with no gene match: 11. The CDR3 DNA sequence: TGTGCCAGCAGCCACATTAGCGGGTTTATTACCGGGGAGCTGTTTTTT. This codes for CASSHISGFITGELFF.

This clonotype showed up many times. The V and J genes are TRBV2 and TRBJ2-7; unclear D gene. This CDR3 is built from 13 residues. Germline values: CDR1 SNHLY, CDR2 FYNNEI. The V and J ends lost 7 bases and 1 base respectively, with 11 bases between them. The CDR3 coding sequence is TGTGCCAGCACCGGTGGAAGGTCCTACGAGCAGTACTTC. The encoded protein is CASTGGRSYEQYF.

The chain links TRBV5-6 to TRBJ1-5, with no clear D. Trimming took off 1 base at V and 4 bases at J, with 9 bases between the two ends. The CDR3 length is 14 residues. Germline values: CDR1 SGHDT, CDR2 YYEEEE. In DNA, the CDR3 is TGTGCCAGCAGCTTGAGTGTACTTAATCAGCCCCAGCATTTT. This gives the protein CASSLSVLNQPQHF.

The CDR3 reads CASSLPGRGYNEQFF. Written as DNA, the CDR3 is TGTGCCAGCAGCTTACCCGGGAGGGGCTACAATGAGCAGTTCTTC. J is TRBJ2-1 and V is TRBV7-9; the match to TRBD2 covers 8 bases. Per the germline V gene, CDR1 is SEHNR and CDR2 is FQNEAQ (reference sequence). With V trimmed by 2 bases and J by 3 bases, 3 bases remained unmatched. CDR3 length equals 15 residues.

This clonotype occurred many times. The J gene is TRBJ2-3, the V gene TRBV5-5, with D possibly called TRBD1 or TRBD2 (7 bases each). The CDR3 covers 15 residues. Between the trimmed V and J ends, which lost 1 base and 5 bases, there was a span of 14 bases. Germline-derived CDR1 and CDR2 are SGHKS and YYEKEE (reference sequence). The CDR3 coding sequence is TGTGCCAGCAGCTTGAGCCAGGGGGGGCGAGATACGCAGTATTTT. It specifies CASSLSQGGRDTQYF.

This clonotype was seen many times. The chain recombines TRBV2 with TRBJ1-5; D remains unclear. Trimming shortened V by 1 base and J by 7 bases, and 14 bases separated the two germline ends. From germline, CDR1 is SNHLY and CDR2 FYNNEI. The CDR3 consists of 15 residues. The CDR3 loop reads CASSEGPAGLQPQHF. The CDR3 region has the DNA TGTGCCAGCAGTGAAGGGCCCGCGGGCTTGCAGCCCCAGCATTTT.

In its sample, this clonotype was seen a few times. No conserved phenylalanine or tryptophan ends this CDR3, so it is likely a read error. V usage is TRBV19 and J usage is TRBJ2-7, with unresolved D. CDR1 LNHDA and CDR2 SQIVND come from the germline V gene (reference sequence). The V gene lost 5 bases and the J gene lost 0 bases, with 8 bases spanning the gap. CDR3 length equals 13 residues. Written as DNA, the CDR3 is TGTGCCAGTAGTTCCGTTGCCTCCTACGAGCAGTACCTC. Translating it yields CASSSVASYEQYL.

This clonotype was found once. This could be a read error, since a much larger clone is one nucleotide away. CDR3 sequence (DNA): TGTGCCACCTCGGCGGGCGGGGAGCCGTTTTTT. This translates into CATSAGGEPFF. This chain connects TRBV24-1 to TRBJ2-2; possible D gene TRBD2, 6 bases. The CDR3 runs to 11 residues. Germline CDR1 reads KGHDR; CDR2 reads SFDVKD.

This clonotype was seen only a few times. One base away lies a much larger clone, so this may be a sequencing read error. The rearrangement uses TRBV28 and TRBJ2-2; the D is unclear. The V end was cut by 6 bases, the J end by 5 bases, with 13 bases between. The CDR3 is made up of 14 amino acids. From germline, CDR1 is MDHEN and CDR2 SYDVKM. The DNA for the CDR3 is TGTGCCAGCAGCTCTAGACATAGTACCGGGGAGCTGTTTTTT. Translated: CASSSRHSTGELFF.

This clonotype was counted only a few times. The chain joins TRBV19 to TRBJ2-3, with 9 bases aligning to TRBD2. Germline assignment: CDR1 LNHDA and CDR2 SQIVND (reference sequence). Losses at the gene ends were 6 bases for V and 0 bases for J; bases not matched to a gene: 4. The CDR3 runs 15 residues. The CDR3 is CASSTSGWSTDTQYF. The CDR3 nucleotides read TGTGCCAGTAGCACTAGCGGGTGGAGCACAGATACGCAGTATTTT.

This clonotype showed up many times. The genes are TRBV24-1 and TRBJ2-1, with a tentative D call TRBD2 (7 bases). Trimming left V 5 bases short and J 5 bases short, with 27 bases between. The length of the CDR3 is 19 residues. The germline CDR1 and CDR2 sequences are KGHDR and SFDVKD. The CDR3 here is CATSGAGASDAQFNNEQFF. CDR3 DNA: TGTGCCACCAGTGGGGCGGGGGCTAGCGACGCACAATTTAACAATGAGCAGTTCTTC.

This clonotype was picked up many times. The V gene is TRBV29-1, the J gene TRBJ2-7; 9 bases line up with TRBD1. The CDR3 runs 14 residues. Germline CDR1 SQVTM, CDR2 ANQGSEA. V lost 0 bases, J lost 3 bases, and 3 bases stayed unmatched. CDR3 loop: CSVEDQGQGYEQYF. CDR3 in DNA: TGCAGCGTTGAAGATCAGGGACAGGGCTACGAGCAGTACTTC.

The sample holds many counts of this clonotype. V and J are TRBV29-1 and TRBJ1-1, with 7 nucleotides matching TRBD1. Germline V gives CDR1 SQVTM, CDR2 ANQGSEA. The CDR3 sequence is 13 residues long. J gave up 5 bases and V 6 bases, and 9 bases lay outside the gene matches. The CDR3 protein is CSVALQGGTEAFF. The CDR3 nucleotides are TGCAGCGTGGCACTCCAGGGGGGTACTGAAGCTTTCTTT.

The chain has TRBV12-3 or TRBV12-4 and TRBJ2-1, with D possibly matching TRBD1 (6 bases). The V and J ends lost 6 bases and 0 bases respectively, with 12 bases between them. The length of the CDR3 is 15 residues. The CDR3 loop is CASRTGPSSYNEQFF. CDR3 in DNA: TGTGCCAGCAGGACAGGTCCGAGCTCCTACAATGAGCAGTTCTTC.

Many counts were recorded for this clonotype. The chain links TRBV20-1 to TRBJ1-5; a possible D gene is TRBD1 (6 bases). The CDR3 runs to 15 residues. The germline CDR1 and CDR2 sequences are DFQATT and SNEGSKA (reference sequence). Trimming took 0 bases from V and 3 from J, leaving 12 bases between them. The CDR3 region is CSARDHGQLNQPQHF. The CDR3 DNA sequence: TGCAGTGCTAGAGACCACGGACAGCTCAATCAGCCCCAGCATTTT.

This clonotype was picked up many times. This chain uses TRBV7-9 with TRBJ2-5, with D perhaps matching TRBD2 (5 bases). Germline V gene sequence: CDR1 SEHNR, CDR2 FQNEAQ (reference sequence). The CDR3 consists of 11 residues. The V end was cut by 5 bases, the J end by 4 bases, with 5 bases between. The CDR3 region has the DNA TGTGCCAGCAGCACTAGAGAGACCCAGTACTTC. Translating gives CASSTRETQYF. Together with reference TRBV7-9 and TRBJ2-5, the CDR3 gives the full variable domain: DTGVSQNPRHKITKRGQNVTFRCDPISEHNRLYWYRQTLGQGPEFLTYFQNEAQLEKSRLLSDRFSAERPKGSFSTLEIQRTEQGDSAMYLCASSTRETQYFGPGTRLLVL.

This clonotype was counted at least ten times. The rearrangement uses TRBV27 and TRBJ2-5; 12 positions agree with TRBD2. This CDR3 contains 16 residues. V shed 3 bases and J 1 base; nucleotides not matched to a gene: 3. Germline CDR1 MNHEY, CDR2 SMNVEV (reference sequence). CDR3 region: CASSFGLAGPQETQYF. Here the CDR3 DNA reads TGTGCCAGCAGTTTCGGACTAGCGGGGCCCCAAGAGACCCAGTACTTC.

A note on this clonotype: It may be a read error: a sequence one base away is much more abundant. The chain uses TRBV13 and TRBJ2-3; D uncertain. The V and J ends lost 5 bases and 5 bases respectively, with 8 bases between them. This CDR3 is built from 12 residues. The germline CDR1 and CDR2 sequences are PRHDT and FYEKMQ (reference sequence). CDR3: CASSPMGDTQYF. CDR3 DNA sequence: TGTGCCAGCAGCCCTATGGGAGATACGCAGTATTTT. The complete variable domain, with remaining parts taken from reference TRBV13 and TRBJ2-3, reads AAGVIQSPRHLIKEKRETATLKCYPIPRHDTVYWYQQGPGQDPQFLISFYEKMQSDKGSIPDRFSAQQFSDYHSELNMSSLELGDSALYFCASSPMGDTQYFGPGTRLTVL.

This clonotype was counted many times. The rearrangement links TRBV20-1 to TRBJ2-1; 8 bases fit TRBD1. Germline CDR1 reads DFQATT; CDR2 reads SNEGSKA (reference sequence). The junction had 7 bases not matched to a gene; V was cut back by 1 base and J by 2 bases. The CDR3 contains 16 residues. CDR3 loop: CSARAAGTGPYNEQFF. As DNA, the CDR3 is TGCAGTGCTAGAGCCGCCGGGACAGGCCCCTACAATGAGCAGTTCTTC.

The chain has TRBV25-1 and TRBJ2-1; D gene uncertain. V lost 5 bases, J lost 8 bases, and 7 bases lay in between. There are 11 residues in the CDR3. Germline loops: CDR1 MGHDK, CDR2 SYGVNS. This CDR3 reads CASSLGDEQFF. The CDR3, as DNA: TGTGCCAGCAGTCTAGGTGATGAGCAGTTCTTC.

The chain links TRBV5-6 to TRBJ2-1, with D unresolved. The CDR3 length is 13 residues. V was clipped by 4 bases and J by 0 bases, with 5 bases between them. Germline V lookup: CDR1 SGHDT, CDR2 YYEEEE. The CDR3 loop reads CASSKSSYNEQFF. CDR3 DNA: TGTGCCAGCAGCAAGAGCTCCTACAATGAGCAGTTCTTC.

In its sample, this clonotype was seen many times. CDR3 nucleotides: TGTGCCAGCAGTGCCCTATCCAATCAGCCCCAGCATTTT. It translates to CASSALSNQPQHF. J is TRBJ1-5 and V is TRBV2; D uncertain. V lost 4 bases and J lost 3, with 7 bases in between. The germline V gene has CDR1 SNHLY and CDR2 FYNNEI. This CDR3 spans 13 amino acids. Full variable domain (rest looked up from reference TRBV2 and TRBJ1-5): EPEVTQTPSHQVTQMGQEVILRCVPISNHLYFYWYRQILGQKVEFLVSFYNNEISEKSEIFDDQFSVERPDGSNFTLKIRSTKLEDSAMYFCASSALSNQPQHFGDGTRLSIL.